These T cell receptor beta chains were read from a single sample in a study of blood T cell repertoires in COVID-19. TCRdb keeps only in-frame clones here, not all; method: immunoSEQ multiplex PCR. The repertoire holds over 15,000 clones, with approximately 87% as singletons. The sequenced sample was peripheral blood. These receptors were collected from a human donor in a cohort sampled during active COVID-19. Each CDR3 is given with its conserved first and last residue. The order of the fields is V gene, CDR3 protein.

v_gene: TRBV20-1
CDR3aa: CSGYINEKLFF

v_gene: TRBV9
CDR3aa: CASSGPGQGNQPQHF

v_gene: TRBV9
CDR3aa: CASSSSLASYEQYF

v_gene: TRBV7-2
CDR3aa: CASSLESGNLQPQHF

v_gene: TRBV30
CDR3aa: CAWSSWTSGRIESYNEQFF

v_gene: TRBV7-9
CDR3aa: CASSRLGDRSYEQYF

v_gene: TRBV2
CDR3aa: CATSMDTEAFF

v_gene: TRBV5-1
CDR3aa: CASSVDMNTEAFF

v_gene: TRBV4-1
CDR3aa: CASSGRGGLAGGPGDYEQYF

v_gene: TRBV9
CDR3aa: CASSAGYEQYF

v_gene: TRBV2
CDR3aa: CASRGGRGGQPQHF

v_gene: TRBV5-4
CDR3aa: CASRSGQAPQETQYF

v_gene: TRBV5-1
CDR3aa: CASSLGTGGIWISYNEQFF

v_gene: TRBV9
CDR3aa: CASSALAGAYNEQFF

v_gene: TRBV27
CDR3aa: CASKTRGTGELFF

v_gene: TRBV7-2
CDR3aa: CASSQRGVTDTQYF

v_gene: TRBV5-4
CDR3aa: CASSVPESGSTDTQYF

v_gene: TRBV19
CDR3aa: CASSILPQARAYEQYF

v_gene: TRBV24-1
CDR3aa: CATSDTGTVNTGELFF

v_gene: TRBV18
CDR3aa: CASYGLASPGEQFF

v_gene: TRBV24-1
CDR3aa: CATSDSGLETQYF

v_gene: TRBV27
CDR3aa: CASSLSWRESTDTQYF

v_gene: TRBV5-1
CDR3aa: CASSLGQNSGANVLTF

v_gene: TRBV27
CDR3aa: CASSYLIEQGRGGELFF

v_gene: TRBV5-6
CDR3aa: CASKPTGTSYEQYF

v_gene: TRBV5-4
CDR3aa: CASSFGTGSTDTQYF

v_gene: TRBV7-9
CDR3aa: CASSLVDEQYF

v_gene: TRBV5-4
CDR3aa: CASTQAGGWNEQFF

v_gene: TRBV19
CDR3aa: CASRTGSGANVLTF

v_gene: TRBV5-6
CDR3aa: CASSLLEGEAFF

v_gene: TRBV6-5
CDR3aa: CASSDRANTEAFF

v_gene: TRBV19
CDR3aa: CASSTQGDMNTEAFF

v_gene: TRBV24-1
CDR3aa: CATSERQERNTQYF

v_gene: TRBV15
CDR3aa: CATSRVGGPSYEQYF

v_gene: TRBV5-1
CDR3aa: CASTYAGGTYNEQFF

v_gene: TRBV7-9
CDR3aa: CASTATSLPPNTGELFF

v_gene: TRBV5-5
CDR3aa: CASSLDRANTEAFF

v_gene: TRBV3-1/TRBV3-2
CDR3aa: CASSQEQGLTEAFF

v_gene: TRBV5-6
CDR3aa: CASSLPRDRGHGYTF

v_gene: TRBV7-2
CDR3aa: CASSLGGTSGYEQYF

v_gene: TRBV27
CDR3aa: CASSPSRQGYYGYTF

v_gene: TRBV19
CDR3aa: CASSARGPGIQYF

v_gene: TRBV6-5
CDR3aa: CASSYSTELGTDTQYF

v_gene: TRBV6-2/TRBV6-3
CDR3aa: CASSYMSSGSYEQYF

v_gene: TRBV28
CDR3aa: CASSLLLGTGYYEQYF

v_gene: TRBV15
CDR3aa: CATSDSTSGRGADTQYF

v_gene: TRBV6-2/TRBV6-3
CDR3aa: CASSYSTWTMNTEAFF

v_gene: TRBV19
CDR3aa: CASRPTGNNEQFF

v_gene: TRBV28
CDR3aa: CASSHPYGTARAEGNQPQHF

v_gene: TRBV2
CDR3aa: CATRPGTGSHEQYF

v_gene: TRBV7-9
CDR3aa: CASPRGGELFF

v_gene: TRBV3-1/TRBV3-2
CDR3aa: CASSRRMSSYNEQFF

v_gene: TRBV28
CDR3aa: CASSPTYSLETQYF

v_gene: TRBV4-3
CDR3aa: CASSQQSGGGSTGELFF

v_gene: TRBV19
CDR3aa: CASSIGTGYQPQHF